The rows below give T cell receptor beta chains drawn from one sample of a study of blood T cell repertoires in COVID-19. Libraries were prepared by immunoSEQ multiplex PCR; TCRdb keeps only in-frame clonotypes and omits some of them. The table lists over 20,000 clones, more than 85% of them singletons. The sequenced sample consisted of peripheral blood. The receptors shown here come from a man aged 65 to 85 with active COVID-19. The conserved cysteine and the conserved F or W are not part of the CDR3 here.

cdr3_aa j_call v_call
ASSLETVAANEQF TRBJ2-1 TRBV7-2
ASSQAPVAEQY TRBJ2-7 TRBV14
ASSVGTSGRGYQETQY TRBJ2-5 TRBV5-1
ASAYRSRFYNSPLH TRBJ1-6 TRBV7-2
VRTIAVGGYGYT TRBJ1-2 TRBV7-5
AISESGRGLVYEQY TRBJ2-7 TRBV10-3
ASSRTGTPNTEAF TRBJ1-1 TRBV6-5
ATSPTGPNQPQH TRBJ1-5 TRBV15
ASSLGGGAWETQY TRBJ2-5 TRBV28
ASSPGQGADTDTQY TRBJ2-3 TRBV5-1
ASWDTKETQY TRBJ2-5 TRBV30
ASSLQGAGTEAF TRBJ1-1 TRBV5-1
ASSDGNRGGYGYT TRBJ1-2 TRBV6-4
ASSLASGINTEAF TRBJ1-1 TRBV7-8
ASRQGQLSTDTQY TRBJ2-3 TRBV2
ASSLGGQGSEQY TRBJ2-7 TRBV13
ASSLGQQETQY TRBJ2-5 TRBV12-3/TRBV12-4
ASTPGQGYEKLF TRBJ1-4 TRBV7-9
ATSYDRGGNEQF TRBJ2-1 TRBV6-5
ASSLGGRRETQY TRBJ2-5 TRBV7-2
ASSLGSGEETQY TRBJ2-5 TRBV5-1
ASRITSGGYISEAF TRBJ1-1 TRBV6-6
ASSQASTGELF TRBJ2-2 TRBV14
ASSSQSNYGYT TRBJ1-2 TRBV5-6
ASSRGRLNTEAF TRBJ1-1 TRBV7-3
ASSFRDRGRQPQH TRBJ1-5 TRBV28
ASSQEFGEKLF TRBJ1-4 TRBV4-3
ASSLEHSYEQY TRBJ2-7 TRBV7-2
AISESTSGNQPQH TRBJ1-5 TRBV10-3
ASSYDGTSGTQY TRBJ2-5 TRBV6-5
ASSERTVAMPQH TRBJ1-5 TRBV25-1
ASSSIAGTSYEQY TRBJ2-7 TRBV7-2
ASSEGTSVPGELF TRBJ2-2 TRBV10-1
ASSPGASGGLGETQY TRBJ2-5 TRBV5-6
ASSVEGYEQY TRBJ2-7 TRBV9
ASSEQGNEAF TRBJ1-1 TRBV28
ASSYSDTGVVYGYT TRBJ1-2 TRBV6-5
ASSKDRNTGELF TRBJ2-2 TRBV19
ASRSQGNYGYT TRBJ1-2 TRBV6-5
ASSFWEYPYGYT TRBJ1-2 TRBV5-6
ASSPPGLAGVEQY TRBJ2-7 TRBV18
ASSGGGPRTYNEQF TRBJ2-1 TRBV5-1
ASSLGWRGETQY TRBJ2-5 TRBV13
ASSREGQLSGNTIY TRBJ1-3 TRBV4-3
ASSLGQGSYNEQF TRBJ2-1 TRBV4-3
SARETAVAF TRBJ1-1 TRBV20-1
ASSLGPSITSYEQY TRBJ2-7 TRBV5-4
ASSTYHLRGGLDEQF TRBJ2-1 TRBV19
ASSLDNGNQPQH TRBJ1-5 TRBV7-9
AWDRPAETQY TRBJ2-5 TRBV30
ASSQTGAAGYT TRBJ1-2 TRBV6-6
ASSSGISGQY TRBJ2-3 TRBV28
ASGYQGSNQPQH TRBJ1-5 TRBV6-5